This is a list of T cell receptor beta chains from one sample in a study of T cells in Graves' hyperthyroidism and ophthalmopathy. TCRdb re-called the multiplex PCR reads with MiXCR, one entry per CDR3 protein. The table includes about 350,000 distinct CDR3 sequences, roughly 18% detected once. Sequences were obtained from blood. The receptors here all came from a woman between 35 and 50 years old with Graves' ophthalmopathy. The CDR3 runs from the conserved cysteine through the conserved F or W. The D gene is left open where the match is weak. Size values are once, few and many counts, or a class for expanded clones, and some rows have none.

j_call v_call d_call clone_size cdr3_aa cdr3_nt
TRBJ1-1 TRBV5-1 NA few CASSRGGTNTEAFF TGCGCCAGCAGCCGTGGGGGGACGAACACTGAAGCTTTCTTT
TRBJ2-7 TRBV28 NA many CAIGGGIYEQYF TGTGCCATCGGGGGCGGGATATACGAGCAGTACTTC
TRBJ2-7 TRBV30 NA many CAWSGGRSYEQYF TGTGCCTGGAGTGGGGGCAGATCCTACGAGCAGTACTTC
TRBJ2-7 TRBV6-5 TRBD1 few CASSYPQGPLPGEQYF TGTGCCAGCAGTTACCCACAGGGGCCCCTGCCGGGAGAGCAGTACTTC
TRBJ2-7 TRBV28 TRBD2 many CASSSLITGTSGRYEQYF TGTGCCAGCAGTTCACTTATTACCGGGACTAGCGGGAGGTACGAGCAGTACTTC
TRBJ2-4 TRBV7-2 NA NA CASSLDYGGRRNIQYF TGTGCCAGCAGCTTAGATTATGGCGGCAGGAGAAACATTCAGTACTTC
TRBJ1-5 TRBV30 TRBD1 many CAWSATRGGSQPQHF TGTGCCTGGAGTGCTACCCGAGGGGGCAGTCAGCCCCAGCATTTT
TRBJ2-2 TRBV12-3/TRBV12-4 NA many CASRTGGELFF TGTGCCAGCAGGACGGGGGGGGAGCTGTTTTTT
TRBJ2-5 TRBV2 TRBD2 NA CASSEARGRGTQYF TGTGCCAGCAGTGAAGCCCGAGGGAGGGGGACCCAGTACTTC
TRBJ1-2 TRBV6-1 TRBD1 once CASSGDDRGNGYTF TGTGCCAGCAGTGGGGACGACAGGGGGAATGGCTACACCTTC
TRBJ2-5 TRBV2 NA many CASSYGVQETQYF TGTGCCAGCAGCTACGGGGTCCAAGAGACCCAGTACTTC
TRBJ2-5 TRBV28 NA many CASSPPVLKIQYF TGTGCCAGCAGTCCCCCAGTCTTAAAAATCCAGTACTTC
TRBJ2-7 TRBV28 NA many CASGSGYSYEQYF TGTGCCAGCGGTTCGGGATATTCCTACGAGCAGTACTTC
TRBJ1-5 TRBV6-1 TRBD1 many CASSERGQDQPQHF TGTGCCAGCAGTGAGAGGGGGCAGGATCAGCCCCAGCATTTT
TRBJ1-1 TRBV29-1 NA many CSVRGLGNTEAFF TGCAGCGTGCGTGGGTTAGGGAACACTGAAGCTTTCTTT
TRBJ2-7 TRBV12-3/TRBV12-4 NA many CASSSNGDPAYEQYF TGTGCCAGCAGCTCGAACGGGGACCCAGCCTACGAGCAGTACTTC
TRBJ2-3 TRBV19 NA many CASTGETDTQYF TGTGCCAGTACGGGTGAGACAGATACGCAGTATTTT
TRBJ1-2 TRBV19 NA many CASSAEYYGYTF TGTGCCAGTAGTGCGGAATACTATGGCTACACCTTC
TRBJ2-7 TRBV27 NA many CASSLSSRSEQYF TGTGCCAGCAGTTTATCGTCGAGATCCGAGCAGTACTTC
TRBJ1-1 TRBV7-8 NA many CASSPVLNTEAFF TGTGCCAGCAGCCCGGTCTTGAACACTGAAGCTTTCTTT
TRBJ2-3 TRBV3-1 TRBD2 few CASSQDLGGGRRQYF TGTGCCAGCAGCCAAGATCTGGGAGGCGGGAGGCGTCAGTATTTT
TRBJ2-7 TRBV6-5 TRBD1 many CASNRVRDRKTYFYEQYF TGTGCCAGCAATAGAGTCCGGGACAGGAAAACTTATTTCTACGAGCAGTACTTC
TRBJ1-1 TRBV20-1 TRBD1 many CSALWTGRTEAFF TGCAGTGCTCTCTGGACAGGGAGAACTGAAGCTTTCTTT
TRBJ2-2 TRBV29-1 TRBD2 many CSVGTSGWGTGELFF TGCAGCGTTGGGACTAGCGGATGGGGCACCGGGGAGCTGTTTTTT
TRBJ2-7 TRBV6-2/TRBV6-3 TRBD2 few CATRTGGRAYEQYF TGTGCCACCCGCACGGGGGGACGGGCCTACGAGCAGTACTTC
TRBJ1-1 TRBV13 NA many CASSYQTTRGTEAFF TGTGCCAGCAGTTACCAGACAACCAGGGGCACTGAAGCTTTCTTT
TRBJ1-3 TRBV12-3/TRBV12-4 NA many CASSLIISGNTIYF TGTGCCAGCAGTTTAATAATCTCTGGAAACACCATATATTTT
TRBJ1-1 TRBV7-2 NA many CASSLEQGLTEAFF TGTGCCAGCAGCTTAGAACAGGGACTCACTGAAGCTTTCTTT
TRBJ1-1 TRBV3-1 NA NA CASSQTRTETNEAFF TGTGCCAGCAGCCAAACCCGGACAGAGACCAATGAAGCTTTCTTT
TRBJ2-5 TRBV2 TRBD2 few CASIGAAGRETQYF TGTGCCAGCATCGGTGCAGCGGGAAGGGAGACCCAGTACTTC
TRBJ1-5 TRBV7-8 NA many CASSGDFRGNQPQHF TGTGCCAGCTCTGGGGACTTCCGCGGCAATCAGCCCCAGCATTTT
TRBJ1-5 TRBV29-1 NA many CSVGQGNQPQHF TGCAGCGTTGGACAGGGCAATCAGCCCCAGCATTTT
TRBJ2-2 TRBV30 TRBD1 few CAWRRQGIAGELFF TGTGCCTGGAGGCGACAGGGGATTGCCGGGGAGCTGTTTTTT